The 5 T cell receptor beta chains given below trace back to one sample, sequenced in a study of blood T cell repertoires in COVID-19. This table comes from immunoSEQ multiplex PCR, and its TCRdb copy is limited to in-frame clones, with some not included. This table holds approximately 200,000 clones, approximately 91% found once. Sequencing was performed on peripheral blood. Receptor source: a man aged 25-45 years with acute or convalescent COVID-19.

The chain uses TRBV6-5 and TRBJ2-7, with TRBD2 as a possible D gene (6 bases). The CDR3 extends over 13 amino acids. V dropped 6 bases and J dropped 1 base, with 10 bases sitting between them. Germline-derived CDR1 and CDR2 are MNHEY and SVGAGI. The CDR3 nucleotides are TGTGCCAGCAGGCCCGGGACTTCCTACGAGCAGTACTTC. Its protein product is CASRPGTSYEQYF.

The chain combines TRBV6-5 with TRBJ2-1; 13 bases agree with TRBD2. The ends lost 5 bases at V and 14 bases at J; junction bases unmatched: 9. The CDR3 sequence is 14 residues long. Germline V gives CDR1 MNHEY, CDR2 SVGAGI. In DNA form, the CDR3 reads TGTGCCAGCAGTCCACTAGCGGGAGGGGGGAGAGAGTTCTTC. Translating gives CASSPLAGGGREFF.

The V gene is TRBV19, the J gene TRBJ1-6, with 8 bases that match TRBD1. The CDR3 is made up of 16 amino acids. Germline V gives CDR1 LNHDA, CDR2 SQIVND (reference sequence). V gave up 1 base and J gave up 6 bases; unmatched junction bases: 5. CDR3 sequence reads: CASSIGTGTVNSPLHF. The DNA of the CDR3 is TGTGCCAGTAGTATAGGGACAGGGACCGTTAATTCACCCCTCCACTTT.

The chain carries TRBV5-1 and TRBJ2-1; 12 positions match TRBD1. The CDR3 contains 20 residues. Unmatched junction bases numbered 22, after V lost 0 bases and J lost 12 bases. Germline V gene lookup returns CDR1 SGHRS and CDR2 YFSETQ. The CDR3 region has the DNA TGCGCCAGCAGCTTGGTGGGAGCTACCGGGACAGGGGGCGCTAATAGGGTGCAGTTCTTC. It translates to CASSLVGATGTGGANRVQFF.

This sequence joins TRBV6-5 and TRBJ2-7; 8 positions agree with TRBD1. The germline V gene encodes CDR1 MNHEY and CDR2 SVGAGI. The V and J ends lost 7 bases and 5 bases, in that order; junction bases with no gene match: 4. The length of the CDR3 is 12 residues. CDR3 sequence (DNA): TGTGCCAGCAAAGGACAGGGTAACGAGCAGTACTTC. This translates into CASKGQGNEQYF.